A few counts support the clone carrying this T cell receptor (beta chain). Its antigen is as yet unknown. Germline-derived CDR1 and CDR2 are MNHNS and SASEGT. The CDR3 loop spans 12 amino acids. The junction had 4 bases not matched to a gene; V was cut back by 9 bases and J by 3 bases. Use of 60 Vbeta and 13 Jbeta primers characterized the PCR. Clones were read by immunoSEQ multiplex PCR, and TCRdb kept only the in-frame ones, dropping some. The sample has roughly 130,000 clones, about 71% seen once. These data originate in a study of cytomegalovirus exposure and HLA in healthy donors. Study context: Researchers previously reported finding just under 120 million unique TCR beta sequences from 170 million or so T cells. Regarding the study as a whole: Rare TCR sequences dominated, though some public TCRs recurred in many donors. Common viral pathogens seemed to be connected with several of the most significant clusters, according to a later analysis.

Source material: PBMCs. The chain couples TRBV6-1 to TRBJ2-7; 8 nucleotides line up with TRBD1. The sequence came from a woman aged 60-75 years in good health and CMV-seropositive. CDR3 nucleotide sequence: TGTGCCAGTGGGACAGGACACTACGAGCAGTACTTC. This codes for CASGTGHYEQYF.